A single sample is the source of the 20 T cell receptor beta chains below, sequenced in a study of technical replicates of blood from a few donors. The data were produced by immunoSEQ multiplex PCR, yet TCRdb's version contains in-frame clones alone and is incomplete. This table holds under 15,000 clones, roughly 92% found once. The specimen sequenced was PBMCs. All receptors derive from a human donor in good health.

The genes are TRBV9 and TRBJ1-2, with 10 bases that match TRBD1. Germline-derived CDR1 and CDR2 are SGDLS and YYNGEE. The V gene end was trimmed by 2 bases and the J gene end by 7 bases; junction bases not matched to a gene: 8. CDR3 length: 15 amino acids. CDR3 nucleotide sequence: TGTGCCAGCAGCGTGGACAGGGGGAGACGCGGTGGCTACACCTTC. It yields the protein CASSVDRGRRGGYTF.

V and J are TRBV25-1 and TRBJ2-5; D is possibly TRBD2 (5 bases). Trimming took 2 bases from V and 2 from J, leaving 15 bases between them. Germline values: CDR1 MGHDK, CDR2 SYGVNS. CDR3 length: 16 residues. The CDR3 protein is CASSEGLSGLQETQYF. CDR3 DNA: TGTGCCAGCAGTGAAGGACTCTCGGGATTGCAAGAGACCCAGTACTTC.

The chain carries TRBV27 and TRBJ2-1, with 10 bases aligning to TRBD1. The V gene's germline CDR1 is MNHEY and CDR2 SMNVEV (reference sequence). The CDR3 is 15 amino acids. V was clipped by 6 bases and J by 3 bases; unmatched bases: 5. The CDR3 DNA reads as TGTGCCAGCAGCTCCTGGACAGGGGGCTACAATGAGCAGTTCTTC. It encodes CASSSWTGGYNEQFF.

The chain recombines TRBV6-1 with TRBJ2-3; TRBD1 aligns across 7 bases. Unmatched junction bases numbered 12, after V lost 2 bases and J lost 4 bases. Looked up from germline, CDR1 is MNHNS and CDR2 is SASEGT. The CDR3 loop spans 17 amino acids. CDR3 nucleotides: TGTGCCAGCAGTGAACACGCCTATATGACAGGGCCAGATACGCAGTATTTT. It codes for CASSEHAYMTGPDTQYF.

The rearrangement uses TRBV5-1 and TRBJ2-1; D not resolved. CDR1 is SGHRS, CDR2 YFSETQ, per germline. V lost 0 bases, J lost 0 bases, and 7 bases lay in between. The CDR3 has 15 amino acids. Written as DNA, the CDR3 is TGCGCCAGCAGCTTGGGAGACACCTCCTACAATGAGCAGTTCTTC. Translated, it gives CASSLGDTSYNEQFF.

This clone was observed once. J is TRBJ2-7 and V is TRBV6-5; possibly TRBD1 for D (5 bases). Per germline, CDR1 MNHEY and CDR2 SVGAGI. This CDR3 region has 12 residues. Trimming took off 5 bases at V and 2 bases at J, with 7 bases between the two ends. CDR3 residues: CASSDSTYEQYF. CDR3 in DNA: TGTGCCAGCAGTGACAGTACCTACGAGCAGTACTTC.

The chain is built from TRBV6-6 and TRBJ1-5; 8 bases fit TRBD1. J lost 2 bases, V lost 5 bases, and 2 bases had no gene match. The CDR3 has 14 amino acids. Germline-derived CDR1 and CDR2 are MNHNY and SVGAGI (reference sequence). CDR3 in DNA: TGTGCCAGCAGTACGGGACAGGGCAATCAGCCCCAGCATTTT. This translates into CASSTGQGNQPQHF.

This clone was detected only once. This rearrangement joins TRBV6-5 to TRBJ2-5; 8 nucleotides line up with TRBD2. V was clipped by 5 bases and J by 4 bases; unmatched bases: 9. The CDR3 is 15 amino acids. The germline V gene has CDR1 MNHEY and CDR2 SVGAGI. CDR3 region: CASSATGTRGETQYF. The CDR3 DNA sequence: TGTGCCAGCAGTGCGACCGGGACTAGAGGAGAGACCCAGTACTTC.

The chain carries TRBV6-5 and TRBJ2-5, with 7 nucleotides matching TRBD1. CDR1 MNHEY and CDR2 SVGAGI come from the germline V gene. Germline trimming cut 0 bases from V and 4 bases from J; bases unmatched to any gene: 8. The CDR3 runs 16 residues. The CDR3: CASSYSSRGWGETQYF. The CDR3 region has the DNA TGTGCCAGCAGTTACTCGAGCAGGGGGTGGGGAGAGACCCAGTACTTC.

The genes are TRBV7-8 and TRBJ2-4; 8 positions agree with TRBD2. This CDR3 region has 13 residues. Germline CDR1 SGHVS, CDR2 FQNEAQ. V shed 4 bases and J 7 bases; nucleotides not matched to a gene: 3. In nucleotides, the CDR3 is TGTGCCAGCAGCTGGGGACTAGATAACATTCAGTACTTC. Translating gives CASSWGLDNIQYF.

V and J are TRBV5-5 and TRBJ2-1, with 11 bases lining up with TRBD2. This CDR3 contains 16 residues. Germline values: CDR1 SGHKS, CDR2 YYEKEE (reference sequence). Unmatched junction bases numbered 8, after V lost 0 bases and J lost 9 bases. The CDR3 here is CASSLATGTSGVEQFF. The CDR3 nucleotides are TGTGCCAGCAGCTTGGCCACCGGGACTAGCGGTGTTGAGCAGTTCTTC.

The chain carries TRBV9 and TRBJ2-3; 12 nucleotides agree with TRBD2. The germline V gene has CDR1 SGDLS and CDR2 YYNGEE. Trimming at V came to 2 bases and at J to 2 bases, leaving 3 bases not matched to a gene. The CDR3 is made up of 16 amino acids. The CDR3 DNA reads TGTGCCAGCAGCGTTGGACTAGCGGGACCCACAGATACGCAGTATTTT. Protein: CASSVGLAGPTDTQYF.

The chain links TRBV6-6 to TRBJ2-1, with D tentatively TRBD2 (6 bases). Between the trimmed V and J ends, which lost 6 bases and 5 bases, there was a span of 17 bases. This CDR3 contains 15 residues. Germline-derived CDR1 and CDR2 are MNHNY and SVGAGI (reference sequence). In DNA form, the CDR3 reads TGTGCCAGCAGCCAGCGGAATAGCGGCAACAATGAGCAGTTCTTC. It yields the protein CASSQRNSGNNEQFF.

The V and J genes are TRBV29-1 and TRBJ2-4; 10 positions match TRBD1. The trim removed 1 base at V and 7 bases at J, leaving 1 base unmatched. Germline-derived CDR1 and CDR2 are SQVTM and ANQGSEA. There are 13 residues in the CDR3. The CDR3 DNA reads TGCAGCGTTGAAGGACAGGGGGCGAACATTCAGTACTTC. Translation gives CSVEGQGANIQYF.

The chain employs TRBV4-2 and TRBJ2-5; TRBD2 is a possible D gene (5 bases). The CDR3 consists of 15 residues. V was shortened by 0 bases and J by 1 base, with 9 bases between the two germline ends. The germline gives CDR1 LGHNA, CDR2 YNFKEQ. CDR3 nucleotides: TGTGCCAGCAGCCAAGACGCCAGCGGCCAAGAGACCCAGTACTTC. Translated, it gives CASSQDASGQETQYF.

The rearrangement joins TRBV6-4 to TRBJ2-2; 10 bases are shared with TRBD1. V was pared by 2 bases and J by 6 bases, with 0 bases of the junction left unmatched. CDR3 length: 14 amino acids. CDR1 is MRHNA, CDR2 SNTAGT, per germline. The CDR3 coding sequence is TGTGCCAGCAGTGACGGACAGGGGGCCGGGGAGCTGTTTTTT. Its protein product is CASSDGQGAGELFF.

The chain uses TRBV6-1 and TRBJ1-3; TRBD1 might be the D (6 bases). CDR1 and CDR2 (germline): MNHNS, SASEGT. The CDR3 covers 16 residues. Between the trimmed V and J ends, which lost 3 bases and 0 bases, there was a span of 12 bases. CDR3 coding DNA: TGTGCCAGCAGTGAGGACAGCAGAAACTCTGGAAACACCATATATTTT. It translates to CASSEDSRNSGNTIYF.

This clone appeared once. The V and J genes are TRBV29-1 and TRBJ2-3; TRBD1 aligns across 8 bases. V lost 3 bases and J lost 4; bases outside the gene matches: 3. CDR3 length: 13 amino acids. Germline V gene data show CDR1 as SQVTM and CDR2 as ANQGSEA. DNA for the CDR3: TGCAGCGTTGAGTACAGGGGGTCAGATACGCAGTATTTT. This encodes CSVEYRGSDTQYF.

The gene calls are TRBV5-1 and TRBJ2-1, with 7 bases aligning to TRBD2. Trimming at V came to 0 bases and at J to 5 bases, leaving 5 bases not matched to a gene. CDR3 length equals 15 residues. Germline CDR1 is SGHRS and CDR2 is YFSETQ. This CDR3 reads CASSLAVAGNNEQFF. The CDR3 nucleotides are TGCGCCAGCAGCTTGGCAGTAGCGGGTAACAATGAGCAGTTCTTC.

This clone appeared a few times. The rearrangement uses TRBV18 and TRBJ2-1, with D maybe TRBD2 (5 bases). CDR3 size: 15 residues. Germline V lookup: CDR1 KGHSH, CDR2 LQKENI. Trimming stripped 0 bases from V and 3 bases from J, with 9 bases between. The CDR3 DNA reads TGTGCCAGCTCACCACCAAGCGGTTTCTACAATGAGCAGTTCTTC. Translated, it gives CASSPPSGFYNEQFF.